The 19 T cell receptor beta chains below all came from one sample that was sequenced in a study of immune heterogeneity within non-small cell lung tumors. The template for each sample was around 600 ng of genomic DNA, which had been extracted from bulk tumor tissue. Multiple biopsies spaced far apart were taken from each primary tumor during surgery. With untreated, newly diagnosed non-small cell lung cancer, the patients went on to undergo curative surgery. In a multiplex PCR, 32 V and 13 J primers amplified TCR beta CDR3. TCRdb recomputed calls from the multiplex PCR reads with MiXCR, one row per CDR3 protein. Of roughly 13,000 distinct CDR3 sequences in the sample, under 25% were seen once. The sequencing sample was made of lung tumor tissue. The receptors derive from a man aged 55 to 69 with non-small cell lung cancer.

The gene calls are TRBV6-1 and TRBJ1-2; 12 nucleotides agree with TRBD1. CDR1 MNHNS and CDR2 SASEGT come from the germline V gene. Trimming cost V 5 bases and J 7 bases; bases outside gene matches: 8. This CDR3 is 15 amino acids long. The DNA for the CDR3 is TGTGCCAGCAGTTCGGCCGGGACAGGGGGCCTTGGCTACACCTTC. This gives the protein CASSSAGTGGLGYTF.

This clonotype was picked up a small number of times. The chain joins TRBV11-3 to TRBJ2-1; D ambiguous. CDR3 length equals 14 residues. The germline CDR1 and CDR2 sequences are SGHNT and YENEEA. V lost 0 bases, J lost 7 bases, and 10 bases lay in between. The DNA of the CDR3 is TGTGCCAGCAGCTTAGAGGGCCGATCAAATGAGCAGTTCTTC. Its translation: CASSLEGRSNEQFF.

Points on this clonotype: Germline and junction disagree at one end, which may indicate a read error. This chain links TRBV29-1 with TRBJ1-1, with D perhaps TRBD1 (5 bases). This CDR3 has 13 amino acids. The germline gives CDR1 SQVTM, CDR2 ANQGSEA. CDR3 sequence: CSVRGVGGSEAFF. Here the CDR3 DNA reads TGCAGCGTTCGGGGGGTAGGAGGGTCTGAGGCTTTCTTT. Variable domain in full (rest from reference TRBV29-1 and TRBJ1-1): SAVISQKPSRDICQRGTSLTIQCQVDSQVTMMFWYRQQPGQSLTLIATANQGSEATYESGFVIDKFPISRPNLTFSTLTVSNMSPEDSSIYLCSVRGVGGSEAFFGQGTRLTVV.

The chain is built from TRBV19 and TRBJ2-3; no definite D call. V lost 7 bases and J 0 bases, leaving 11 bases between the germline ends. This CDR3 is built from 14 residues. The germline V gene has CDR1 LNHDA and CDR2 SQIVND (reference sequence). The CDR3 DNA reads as TGTGCCAGTACCCCTAGGGTCAGCACAGATACGCAGTATTTT. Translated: CASTPRVSTDTQYF.

Written as DNA, the CDR3 is TGTGCCACCAGTGGAGACAGAAGGACCTATGATACGCAGTATTTT. Protein: CATSGDRRTYDTQYF. V is TRBV24-1 and J is TRBJ2-3; D possibly corresponds to TRBD1 (5 bases). CDR3 size: 15 residues. Trimming took off 5 bases at V and 6 bases at J, with 17 bases between the two ends. Germline loops: CDR1 KGHDR, CDR2 SFDVKD.

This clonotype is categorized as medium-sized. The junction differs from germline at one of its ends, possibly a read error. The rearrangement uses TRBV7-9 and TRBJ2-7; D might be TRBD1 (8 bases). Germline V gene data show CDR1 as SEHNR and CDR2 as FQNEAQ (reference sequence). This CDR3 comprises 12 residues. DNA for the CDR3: TGTGCCAGCAGCCCAGCGGACAGGGAGGGTCGATTC. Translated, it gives CASSPADREGRF.

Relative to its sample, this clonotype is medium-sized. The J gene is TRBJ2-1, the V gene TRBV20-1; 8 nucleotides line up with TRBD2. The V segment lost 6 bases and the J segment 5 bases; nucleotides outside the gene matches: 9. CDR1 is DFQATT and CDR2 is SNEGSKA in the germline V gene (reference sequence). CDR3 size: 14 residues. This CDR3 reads CSATGTRWDNEQFF. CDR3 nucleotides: TGCAGTGCCACCGGGACTAGATGGGACAATGAGCAGTTCTTC.

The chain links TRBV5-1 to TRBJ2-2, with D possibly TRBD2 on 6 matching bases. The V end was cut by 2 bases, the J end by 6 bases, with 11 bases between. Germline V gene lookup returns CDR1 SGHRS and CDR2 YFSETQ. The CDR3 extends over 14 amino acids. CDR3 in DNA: TGCGCCAGCAGCTTCGGAGGGGCCTCCGGGGAGCTGTTTTTT. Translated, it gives CASSFGGASGELFF.

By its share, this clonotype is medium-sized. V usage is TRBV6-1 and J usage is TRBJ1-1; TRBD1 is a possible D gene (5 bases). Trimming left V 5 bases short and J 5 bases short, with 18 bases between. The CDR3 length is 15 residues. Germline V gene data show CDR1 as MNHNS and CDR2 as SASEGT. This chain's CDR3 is CASSSPTAKGTEAFF. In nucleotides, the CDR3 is TGTGCCAGCAGTTCCCCGACAGCCAAGGGTACTGAAGCTTTCTTT.

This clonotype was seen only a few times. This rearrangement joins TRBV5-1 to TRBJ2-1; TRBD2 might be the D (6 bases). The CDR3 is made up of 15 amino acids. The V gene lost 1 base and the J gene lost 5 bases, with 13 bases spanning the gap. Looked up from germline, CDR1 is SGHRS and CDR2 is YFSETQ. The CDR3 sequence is CASSLREQRNNEQFF. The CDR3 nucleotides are TGCGCCAGCAGCTTGCGGGAGCAAAGGAACAATGAGCAGTTCTTC.

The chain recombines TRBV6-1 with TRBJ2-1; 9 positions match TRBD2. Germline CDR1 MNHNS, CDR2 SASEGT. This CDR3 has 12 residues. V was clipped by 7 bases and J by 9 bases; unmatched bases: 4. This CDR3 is CASKSREGEQFF. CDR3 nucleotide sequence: TGTGCCAGCAAGTCGCGGGAGGGTGAGCAGTTCTTC.

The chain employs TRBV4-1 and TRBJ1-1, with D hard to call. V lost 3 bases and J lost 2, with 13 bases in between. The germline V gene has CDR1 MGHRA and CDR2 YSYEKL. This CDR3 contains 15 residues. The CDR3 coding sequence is TGCGCCAGCAGCCAGATAGTAGCCGGTAACACTGAAGCTTTCTTT. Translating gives CASSQIVAGNTEAFF.

The CDR3 DNA reads as TGTGCCAGTAGGTGGGTAGGTGGCTACACCTTC. This gives the protein CASRWVGGYTF. The chain has TRBV19 and TRBJ1-2, with D uncertain. CDR1 LNHDA and CDR2 SQIVND come from the germline V gene (reference sequence). Trimming shortened V by 6 bases and J by 7 bases, and 9 bases separated the two germline ends. The CDR3 has 11 amino acids.

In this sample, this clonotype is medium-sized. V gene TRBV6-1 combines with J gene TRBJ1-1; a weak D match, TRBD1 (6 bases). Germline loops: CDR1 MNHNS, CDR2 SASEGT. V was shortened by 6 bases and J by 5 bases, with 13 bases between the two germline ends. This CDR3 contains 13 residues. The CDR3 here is CASREGGRTEAFF. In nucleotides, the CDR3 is TGTGCCAGCAGGGAGGGGGGGCGTACTGAAGCTTTCTTT.

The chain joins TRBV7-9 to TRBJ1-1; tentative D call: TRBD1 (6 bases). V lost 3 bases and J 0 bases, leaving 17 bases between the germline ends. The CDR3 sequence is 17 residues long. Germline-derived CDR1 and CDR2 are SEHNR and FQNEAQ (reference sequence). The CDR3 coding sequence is TGTGCCAGCAGCTTTAGTAGGCCGGGGGGCCTGAACACTGAAGCTTTCTTT. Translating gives CASSFSRPGGLNTEAFF. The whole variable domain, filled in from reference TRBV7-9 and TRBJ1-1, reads DTGVSQNPRHKITKRGQNVTFRCDPISEHNRLYWYRQTLGQGPEFLTYFQNEAQLEKSRLLSDRFSAERPKGSFSTLEIQRTEQGDSAMYLCASSFSRPGGLNTEAFFGQGTRLTVV.

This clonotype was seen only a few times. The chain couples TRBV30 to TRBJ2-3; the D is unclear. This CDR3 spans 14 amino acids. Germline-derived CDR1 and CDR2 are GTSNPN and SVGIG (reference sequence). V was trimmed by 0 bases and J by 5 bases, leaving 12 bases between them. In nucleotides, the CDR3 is TGTGCCTGGAGTGTACCGTCTTCCGTAGATACGCAGTATTTT. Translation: CAWSVPSSVDTQYF.

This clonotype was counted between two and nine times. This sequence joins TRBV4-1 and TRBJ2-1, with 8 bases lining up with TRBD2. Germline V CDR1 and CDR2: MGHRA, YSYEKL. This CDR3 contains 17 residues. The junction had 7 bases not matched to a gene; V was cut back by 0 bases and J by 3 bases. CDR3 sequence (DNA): TGCGCCAGCAGCCAAGATCTCGCGGGAGGATTCTACAATGAGCAGTTCTTC. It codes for CASSQDLAGGFYNEQFF.

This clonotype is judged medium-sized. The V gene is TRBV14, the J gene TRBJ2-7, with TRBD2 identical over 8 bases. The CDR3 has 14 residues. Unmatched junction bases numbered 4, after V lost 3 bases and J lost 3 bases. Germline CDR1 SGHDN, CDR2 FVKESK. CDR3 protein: CASSHLAGLYEQYF. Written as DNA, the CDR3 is TGTGCCAGCAGCCATCTAGCGGGCCTCTACGAGCAGTACTTC.

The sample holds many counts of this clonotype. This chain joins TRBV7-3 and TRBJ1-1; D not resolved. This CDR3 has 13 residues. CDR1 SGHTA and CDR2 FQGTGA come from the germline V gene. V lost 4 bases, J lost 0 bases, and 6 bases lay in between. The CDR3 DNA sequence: TGTGCCAGCAGCTCCTTAGTGAACACTGAAGCTTTCTTT. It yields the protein CASSSLVNTEAFF.